The entry below gives a single T cell receptor (beta chain) sequence along with its context. This table comes from immunoSEQ multiplex PCR, and its TCRdb copy is limited to in-frame clones, with some not included. The sample gives about 98,000 clones, roughly 86% of which show up once; 1.5% to 2% is in the top ten. These data originate in a study of control samples from healthy donors and cancer patients. The sample consisted of blood. The sequence derives from a man aged 55 to 69 in good health.

CDR3 in amino acids: CASSPSGQSIEQFF. The CDR3 coding sequence is TGTGCCAGTAGTCCCTCGGGACAGAGCATTGAGCAGTTCTTC. The chain links TRBV19 to TRBJ2-1; TRBD1 matches 7 bases. The CDR3 runs 14 residues. Germline-derived CDR1 and CDR2 are LNHDA and SQIVND (reference sequence). With V trimmed by 5 bases and J by 9 bases, 10 bases remained unmatched.